This T cell receptor (beta chain) is drawn from a study of blood T cell repertoires in COVID-19 (dated by TCRdb to 2018 to 2020). About the study as a whole: Samples from collaborators originated in the United States, Italy and Spain and spanned both the acute and convalescent phases of COVID-19. The prospective study material was composed of cDNA or gDNA derived from T cells, B-cell-depleted T cells, or PBMCs. The dataset comprised deeply sampled blood TCRbeta repertoires from subjects exposed to, actively infected with, or recovered from COVID-19. The repertoires were made available in a free public database intended to serve as a resource for research on the immune response to SARS-CoV-2. Samples came from the ongoing ImmuneRACE study (first 160 participants) plus 1,254 subjects from 6 global collaborators. A de-identified subject ID, COVID-19 status, age in years and sex were almost always included in the sample metadata. Where available, HLA class I and class II types were taken from metadata supplied by the sample provider and were not determined by assay-based typing.

Remarks on this clone: Its antigen remains unidentified. It has no much larger one-base neighbor in the sample; base qualities were not kept.

The V end loses 1 base and the J end loses 0 bases, and a stretch of 10 bases separates them. From the cysteine through the phenylalanine, the CDR3 covers 15 amino acids. CDR3 DNA is the only sequence kept; it has 45 bases, read in frame from the first base. CDR1 and CDR2 are drawn from the germline V gene (reference sequence): GTSNPN, SVGIG. In the prospective study, participants were about 18 to 95 years old, resided in about two dozen geographic areas of the United States, and were enrolled through a virtual design. In the prospective study, cohorts were assigned on the basis of participant-reported clinical history obtained from a screening survey and a study questionnaire. Each participant in the prospective study had whole blood, serum and a nasopharyngeal or oropharyngeal swab collected by mobile phlebotomists. Participants in the prospective study had the option to provide additional blood draws and questionnaires over an approximately 2-month period. Before DNA extraction, prospective study blood samples were shipped either frozen or at room temperature.

Study-wide findings and limitations: Clinical and demographic metadata were provided uncurated, with the amount varying by source and participant.

TCRbeta CDR3 regions were amplified from genomic DNA using the immunoSEQ Assay, a bias-controlled multiplex PCR. The study's own analysis went as follows. Within the assay, amplification of reference gene primers was used to estimate how many nucleated cells each sample contained. To quantify the absolute abundance of each unique TCRbeta CDR3 rearrangement, sequence reads were collapsed and filtered. For each sample, productive Simpson clonality was calculated as the square root of Simpson's diversity index across productive rearrangements. TCRdb stores this immuneACCESS table with in-frame sequences only. Part of the clones is absent; in the studies checked, under half of the shortfall reflects unresolved V genes, and no reason is known for the rest. V and J calls and clone size are given by that table; D and trimming were obtained from the DNA. The sample profile shows about 400,000 clones; roughly 88% of them were found once. The leading ten clones occupy roughly 2% of the sample.

The receptor was derived from a woman between 40 and 55 years old with acute COVID-19. The chain is encoded by TRBV30 joined to TRBJ1-5, with the D gene uncertain. The sequenced sample was PBMCs or T cells enriched from blood (not recorded which). DNA sequence: TGTGCCTGGAGTGCAGGATCCTTTAGCAATCAGCCCCAGCATTTT. Its protein reads: CAWSAGSFSNQPQHF.